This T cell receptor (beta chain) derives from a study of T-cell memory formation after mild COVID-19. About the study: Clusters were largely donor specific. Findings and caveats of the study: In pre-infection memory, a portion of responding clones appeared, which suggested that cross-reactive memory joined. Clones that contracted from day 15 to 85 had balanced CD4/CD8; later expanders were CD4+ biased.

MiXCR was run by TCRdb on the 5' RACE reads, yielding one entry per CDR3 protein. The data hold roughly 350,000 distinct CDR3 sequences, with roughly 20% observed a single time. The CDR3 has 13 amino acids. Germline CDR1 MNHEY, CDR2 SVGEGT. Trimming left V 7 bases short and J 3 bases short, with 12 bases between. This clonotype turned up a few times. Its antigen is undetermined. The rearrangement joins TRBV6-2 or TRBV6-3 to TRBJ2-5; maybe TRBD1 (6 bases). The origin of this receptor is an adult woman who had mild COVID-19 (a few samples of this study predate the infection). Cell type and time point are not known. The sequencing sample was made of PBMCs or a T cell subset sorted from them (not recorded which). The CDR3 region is CASNWGRKETQYF. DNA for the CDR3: TGTGCCAGCAATTGGGGGCGGAAAGAGACCCAGTACTTC.